Sequencing of this TCR beta chain was carried out in a study of PD-1 blockade in classical Hodgkin lymphoma. Worth noting for this clone: Its antigen is not known.

Findings and caveats of the study: Repertoire differences have undefined causes, possibly disease activity or prior therapy.

Only in-frame clones appear in the TCRdb table, and some are missing; sequencing was by immunoSEQ multiplex PCR. The repertoire holds around 20,000 clones, with about 91% as singletons. The CDR3 has 15 residues. V was clipped by 1 base and J by 6 bases; unmatched bases: 5. Germline V gives CDR1 KGHSH, CDR2 LQKENI. Time point defined: newly diagnosed, previously untreated cHL patient sample. Purification of CD4+ T cells from thawed PBMCs was performed via magnetic negative selection. The sequenced sample was CD4+ T cells from blood. This receptor was taken from a human donor with classical Hodgkin lymphoma. This chain joins TRBV18 and TRBJ2-3, with TRBD2 identical over 9 bases. Here the CDR3 DNA reads TGTGCCAGCTCACCACTAGCGGGGGCGGAGGATACGCAGTATTTT. This encodes CASSPLAGAEDTQYF.